A single sample gave rise to the 13 T cell receptor beta chains below, sequenced in a study of blood T cells in healthy people across ages. A sample-barcoded 5' primer and a J-beta primer mix were used in a second PCR of roughly 7 to 11 cycles. TCRdb recomputed calls from the 5' RACE reads with MiXCR, one row per CDR3 protein. The repertoire has 700,000 or so distinct CDR3 sequences, roughly two fifths of them found once; the top ten carry 25% to 30%. The sample consisted of blood. The receptors here all came from a man older than 75 in good health.

The chain employs TRBV30 and TRBJ2-7; perhaps D is TRBD1 or TRBD2 (5 bases each). Germline assignment: CDR1 GTSNPN and CDR2 SVGIG (reference sequence). The V end was cut by 2 bases, the J end by 1 base, with 9 bases between. CDR3 length: 13 amino acids. The CDR3 here is CAWSRGRSYEQYF. The CDR3 DNA sequence: TGTGCCTGGAGTCGGGGACGGTCCTACGAGCAGTACTTC.

The chain joins TRBV7-9 to TRBJ1-4; 9 nucleotides align to TRBD1. CDR3 length equals 14 residues. V lost 4 bases, J lost 6 bases, and 3 bases stayed unmatched. CDR1 SEHNR and CDR2 FQNEAQ come from the germline V gene (reference sequence). The CDR3 here is CASSSQGADEKLFF. CDR3 DNA sequence: TGTGCCAGCAGCTCACAGGGGGCTGATGAAAAACTGTTTTTT.

This clonotype appeared a few times. This rearrangement joins TRBV6-2 or TRBV6-3 to TRBJ2-5, with 7 positions matching TRBD2. The ends lost 7 bases at V and 11 bases at J; junction bases unmatched: 13. Germline values: CDR1 MNHEY, CDR2 SVGEGT. CDR3 length: 13 residues. CDR3 DNA sequence: TGTGCCAGCACCCAATGGGGGGGTGATGAGCAGTACTTC. It encodes CASTQWGGDEQYF.

As regards this clonotype: A clone one base away is much larger, so this may be a read error. The chain employs TRBV25-1 and TRBJ2-3, with D perhaps TRBD1 or TRBD2 (5 bases each). Germline V gives CDR1 MGHDK, CDR2 SYGVNS. The CDR3 length is 17 residues. Here the CDR3 DNA reads TGTGCCAGCAGGAAGTGGGGGAGTCCCCCTAGCACAGATACGGAGTATTTT. Translating it yields CASRKWGSPPSTDTEYF.

On this clonotype: A junction end diverges from the germline sequence, so it may reflect a read error. This rearrangement joins TRBV30 to TRBJ2-3, with 9 nucleotides matching TRBD2. Germline loops: CDR1 GTSNPN, CDR2 SVGIG (reference sequence). The CDR3 totals 15 residues. CDR3 nucleotides: TGTGCCTGGAGTGAACTAGCGGGTCCCACATATACGCAGTATTTT. Its translation is CAWSELAGPTYTQYF.

This clonotype came up many times. The CDR3 protein is CASSLAGQGADTQYF. In nucleotides, the CDR3 is TGTGCCAGCAGTTTAGCGGGACAGGGGGCAGATACGCAGTATTTT. The chain has TRBV12-3 or TRBV12-4 and TRBJ2-3, with 11 bases aligning to TRBD1. V lost 0 bases, J lost 4 bases, and 0 bases stayed unmatched. CDR3 length: 15 amino acids.

This clonotype has a single count. A much larger clone lies one base from this, so it may be a read error. V and J are TRBV7-2 and TRBJ2-1, with 14 bases that match TRBD2. V lost 5 bases, J lost 8 bases, and 5 bases stayed unmatched. CDR1 and CDR2 (germline): SGHTA, FQGNSA. The CDR3 spans 15 residues. DNA for the CDR3: TGTACCAGCAGCCTCGGACTAGCGGGGGGCCATGAGCAGTTCTTC. Protein sequence: CTSSLGLAGGHEQFF.

The CDR3 coding sequence is TGTGCCAGCAGTCACAGGGGGATAGAGACCCAGTTCTTC. This encodes CASSHRGIETQFF. The chain has TRBV12-3 or TRBV12-4 and TRBJ2-1; 8 nucleotides agree with TRBD1. After removal of 5 bases from V and 13 bases from J, the junction contained 10 bases not matched to a gene. This CDR3 comprises 13 residues.

This clonotype was counted between two and nine times. This chain connects TRBV6-5 to TRBJ2-1; D possibly corresponds to TRBD1 (5 bases). The germline V gene encodes CDR1 MNHEY and CDR2 SVGAGI. Trimming took 4 bases from V and 6 from J, leaving 19 bases between them. The CDR3 is 16 amino acids. Here the CDR3 reads CASSSWGRSGFNEQFF. The CDR3 bases are TGTGCCAGCAGTTCTTGGGGCCGATCGGGCTTCAATGAGCAGTTCTTC.

This clonotype has at least ten counts. The rearrangement links TRBV28 to TRBJ2-7, with 9 bases aligning to TRBD1. V was pared by 4 bases and J by 5 bases, with 9 bases of the junction left unmatched. The germline gives CDR1 MDHEN, CDR2 SYDVKM. CDR3 length: 15 amino acids. CDR3 DNA sequence: TGTGCCAGCAGTTCGAACAGGGGGCCTTTCAACGAGCAGTACTTC. As protein: CASSSNRGPFNEQYF.

The chain is built from TRBV2 and TRBJ2-5; D is uncertain. The CDR3 extends over 13 amino acids. Trimming left V 6 bases short and J 3 bases short, with 11 bases between. CDR1 is SNHLY and CDR2 is FYNNEI in the germline V gene. The CDR3 loop is CASSRQPKETQYF. DNA for the CDR3: TGTGCCAGCAGCCGGCAACCCAAAGAGACCCAGTACTTC.

The rearrangement joins TRBV2 to TRBJ2-2; 8 positions agree with TRBD2. CDR1 is SNHLY and CDR2 is FYNNEI in the germline V gene. The CDR3 sequence is 15 residues long. The trim removed 9 bases at V and 3 bases at J, leaving 9 bases unmatched. This CDR3 reads CASSRGGTDTGELFF. The CDR3 DNA follows: TGTGCCAGTTCACGGGGGGGCACGGACACCGGGGAGCTGTTTTTT.

This chain joins TRBV12-3 or TRBV12-4 and TRBJ1-2, with unresolved D. V lost 6 bases, J lost 2 bases, and 7 bases lay in between. The CDR3 sequence is 12 residues long. CDR3: CASSPTNYGYTF. The CDR3 bases are TGTGCCAGCAGCCCCACAAACTATGGCTACACCTTC.